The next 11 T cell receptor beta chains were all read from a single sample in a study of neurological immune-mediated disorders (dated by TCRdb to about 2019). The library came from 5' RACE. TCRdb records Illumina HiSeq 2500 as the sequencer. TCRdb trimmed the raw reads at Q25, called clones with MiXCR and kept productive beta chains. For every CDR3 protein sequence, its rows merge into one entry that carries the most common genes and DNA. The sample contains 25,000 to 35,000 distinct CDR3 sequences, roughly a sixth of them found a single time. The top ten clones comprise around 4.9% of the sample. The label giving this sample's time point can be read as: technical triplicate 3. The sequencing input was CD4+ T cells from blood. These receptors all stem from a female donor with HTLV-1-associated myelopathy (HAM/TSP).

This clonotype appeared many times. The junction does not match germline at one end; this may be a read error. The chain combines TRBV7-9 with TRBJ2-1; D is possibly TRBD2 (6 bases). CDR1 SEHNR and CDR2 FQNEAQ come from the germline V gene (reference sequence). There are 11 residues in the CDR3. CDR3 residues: CASSIPGDDVF. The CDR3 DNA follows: TGTGCCAGCAGCATCCCGGGGGACGACGTCTTC.

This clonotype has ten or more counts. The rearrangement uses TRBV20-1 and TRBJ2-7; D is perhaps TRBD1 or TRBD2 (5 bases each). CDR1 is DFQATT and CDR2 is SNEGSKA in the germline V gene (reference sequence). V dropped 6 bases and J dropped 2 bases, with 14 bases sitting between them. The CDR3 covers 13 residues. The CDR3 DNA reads TGCAGTGCCAAGGAATCGGGACCCTACGAGCAGTACTTC. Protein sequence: CSAKESGPYEQYF.

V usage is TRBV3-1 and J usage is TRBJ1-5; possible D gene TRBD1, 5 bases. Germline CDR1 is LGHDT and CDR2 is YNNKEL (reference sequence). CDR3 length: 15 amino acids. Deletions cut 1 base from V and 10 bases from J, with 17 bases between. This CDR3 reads CASSQAGGSNYPQHF. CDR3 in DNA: TGTGCCAGCAGCCAAGCTGGGGGATCCAATTATCCCCAGCATTTT.

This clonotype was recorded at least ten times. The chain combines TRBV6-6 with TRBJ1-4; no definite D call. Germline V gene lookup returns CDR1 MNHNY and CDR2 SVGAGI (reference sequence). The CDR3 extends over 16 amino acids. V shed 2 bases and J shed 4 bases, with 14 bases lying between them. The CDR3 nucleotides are TGTGCCAGCAGTTACACCCGACGGCCCTATAATGAAAAACTGTTTTTT. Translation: CASSYTRRPYNEKLFF.

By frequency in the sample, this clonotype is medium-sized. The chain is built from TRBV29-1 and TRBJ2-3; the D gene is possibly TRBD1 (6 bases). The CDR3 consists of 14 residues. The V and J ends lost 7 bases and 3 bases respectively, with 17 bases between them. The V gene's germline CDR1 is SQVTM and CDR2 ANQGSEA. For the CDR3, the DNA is TGCAGCGGCAAAGACAGGTTGAGTACAGATACGCAGTATTTT. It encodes CSGKDRLSTDTQYF.

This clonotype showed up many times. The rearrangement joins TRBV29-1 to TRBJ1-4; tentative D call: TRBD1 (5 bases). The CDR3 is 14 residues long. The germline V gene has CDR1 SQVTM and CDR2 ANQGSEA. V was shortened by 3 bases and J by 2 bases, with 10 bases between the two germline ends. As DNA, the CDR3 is TGCAGCGTTGAGGGGGTTTACACTAATGAAAAACTGTTTTTT. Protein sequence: CSVEGVYTNEKLFF. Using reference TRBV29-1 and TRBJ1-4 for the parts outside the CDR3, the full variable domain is SAVISQKPSRDICQRGTSLTIQCQVDSQVTMMFWYRQQPGQSLTLIATANQGSEATYESGFVIDKFPISRPNLTFSTLTVSNMSPEDSSIYLCSVEGVYTNEKLFFGSGTQLSVL.

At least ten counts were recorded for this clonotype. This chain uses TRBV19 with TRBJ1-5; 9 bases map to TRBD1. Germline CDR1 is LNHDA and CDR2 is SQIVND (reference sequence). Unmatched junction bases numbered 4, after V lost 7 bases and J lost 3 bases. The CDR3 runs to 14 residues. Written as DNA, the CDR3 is TGTGCCAGTACTACAGGGGGCCTCAATCAGCCCCAGCATTTT. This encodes CASTTGGLNQPQHF.

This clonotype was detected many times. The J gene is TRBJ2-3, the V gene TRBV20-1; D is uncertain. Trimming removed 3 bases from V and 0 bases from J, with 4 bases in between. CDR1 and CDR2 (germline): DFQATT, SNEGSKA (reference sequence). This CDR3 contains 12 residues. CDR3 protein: CSARTSTDTQYF. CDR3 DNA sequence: TGCAGTGCTAGGACTAGCACAGATACGCAGTATTTT.

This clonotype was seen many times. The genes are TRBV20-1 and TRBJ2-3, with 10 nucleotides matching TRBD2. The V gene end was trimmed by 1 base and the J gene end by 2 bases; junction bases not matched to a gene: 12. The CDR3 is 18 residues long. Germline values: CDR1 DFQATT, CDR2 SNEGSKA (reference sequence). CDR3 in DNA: TGCAGTGCTAGAGCTTCCTCGGGACTAGCGCTTTCCACAGATACGCAGTATTTT. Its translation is CSARASSGLALSTDTQYF.

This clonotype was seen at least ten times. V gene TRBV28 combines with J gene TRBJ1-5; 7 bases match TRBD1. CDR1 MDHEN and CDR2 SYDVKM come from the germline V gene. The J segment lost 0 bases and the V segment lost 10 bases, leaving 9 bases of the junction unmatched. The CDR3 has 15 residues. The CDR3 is CATLGTVYSNQPQHF. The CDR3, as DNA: TGTGCCACCCTGGGGACAGTTTATAGCAATCAGCCCCAGCATTTT. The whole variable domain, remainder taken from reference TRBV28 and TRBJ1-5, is DVKVTQSSRYLVKRTGEKVFLECVQDMDHENMFWYRQDPGLGLRLIYFSYDVKMKEKGDIPEGYSVSREKKERFSLILESASTNQTSMYLCATLGTVYSNQPQHFGDGTRLSIL.

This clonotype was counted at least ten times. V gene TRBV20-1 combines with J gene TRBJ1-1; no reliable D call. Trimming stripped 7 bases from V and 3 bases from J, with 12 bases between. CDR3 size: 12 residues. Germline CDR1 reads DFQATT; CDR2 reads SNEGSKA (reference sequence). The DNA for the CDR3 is TGCAGTGTATTGGGTAGGGACACTGAAGCTTTCTTT. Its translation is CSVLGRDTEAFF.